This T cell receptor beta chain came from a study of cytomegalovirus exposure and HLA in healthy donors. Use of 60 Vbeta and 13 Jbeta primers characterized the PCR. Assay used: immunoSEQ multiplex PCR; TCRdb lists only in-frame clones, some missing. The table includes under 250,000 clones, roughly four fifths detected once. The CDR3 extends over 18 amino acids. The sample was PBMCs. The V gene is TRBV21-1, the J gene TRBJ2-3; the table gives TRBD2 as D, unverified against the DNA. TRBV21-1 is deemed a pseudogene. The TCR comes from a young man in good health and CMV-seronegative. CDR3 residues: CASSKALGTSGRSYTQYF. The CDR3 DNA reads as TGTGCCAGCAGCAAAGCGCTTGGGACTAGCGGGAGGTCCTATACGCAGTATTTT.